These 14 T cell receptor beta chains were all obtained from the same sample, sequenced in a study of beta chain features in type 1 diabetes. No antigen has been assigned to these receptors. Study-level results: Shortening of TCRB CDR3s, moderate but significant, appeared in all four CD4+ subsets of Type 1 diabetes patients.

The whole isolated RNA underwent reverse transcription, so sequencing captured expressed TCRB transcripts. This table comes from immunoSEQ multiplex PCR, and its TCRdb copy is limited to in-frame clones, with some not included. Among under 850,000 clones listed, around 15% were seen once. Sequences were obtained from naive CD4+ T cells from blood. These receptors were obtained from a man aged 18 to 30 with type 1 diabetes.

This clone has a handful of counts. The sample holds other DNA sequences that translate to the same CDR3. The V call is TRBV5-1, the J call TRBJ1-4; no reliable D call. Looked up from germline, CDR1 is SGHRS and CDR2 is YFSETQ. V lost 2 bases and J lost 0, with 5 bases in between. The CDR3 totals 14 residues. CDR3 region: CASSLDATNEKLFF. DNA for the CDR3: TGCGCCAGCAGCTTAGATGCAACTAATGAAAAACTGTTTTTT.

A few counts support this clone. The junction differs from germline at one of its ends, possibly a read error. The chain recombines TRBV7-9 with TRBJ1-4; a weak D match, TRBD1 (5 bases). CDR1 and CDR2 (germline): SEHNR, FQNEAQ (reference sequence). The CDR3 spans 12 residues. For the CDR3, the DNA is TGTGCCAGCAGCTTAGACTCAGGGTCGAGGAGTTTT. This codes for CASSLDSGSRSF.

This clone showed up just a few times. V and J are TRBV7-9 and TRBJ1-2; 11 positions match TRBD1. The V and J ends lost 3 bases and 8 bases, in that order; junction bases with no gene match: 8. There are 15 residues in the CDR3. In germline, CDR1 is SEHNR, CDR2 FQNEAQ (reference sequence). CDR3 nucleotides: TGTGCCAGCAGCTTCAATGGACAGGGGGCAGGAGGCTACACCTTC. Translating gives CASSFNGQGAGGYTF.

This sequence joins TRBV4-1 and TRBJ2-2; D is tentatively TRBD1 or TRBD2 (5 bases each). With 1 base removed from V and 6 bases from J, the gap between germline ends came to 12 bases. The CDR3 extends over 15 amino acids. In germline, CDR1 is MGHRA, CDR2 YSYEKL. The CDR3 coding sequence is TGCGCCAGCAGCCAAGGGAGACGGGGCCCCGGGGAGCTGTTTTTT. Translating it yields CASSQGRRGPGELFF.

CDR3 nucleotide sequence: TGTGCCAGTGCGGGCACGGCGGGTGAAAAACTGTTTTTT. Translated, it gives CASAGTAGEKLFF. The rearrangement uses TRBV7-8 and TRBJ1-4; D gene uncertain. CDR1 is SGHVS and CDR2 is FQNEAQ in the germline V gene. The CDR3 extends over 13 amino acids. The V end was cut by 9 bases, the J end by 7 bases, with 15 bases between.

This rearrangement joins TRBV7-9 to TRBJ1-1, with D possibly matching TRBD1 (5 bases). Per germline, CDR1 SEHNR and CDR2 FQNEAQ (reference sequence). V was trimmed by 5 bases and J by 7 bases, leaving 11 bases between them. CDR3 length equals 12 residues. CDR3 bases: TGTGCCAGCAGCCGACAGACCCTTGAAGCTTTCTTT. This translates into CASSRQTLEAFF.

The V and J genes are TRBV6-5 and TRBJ1-4, with 10 bases aligning to TRBD1. The CDR3 totals 15 residues. The V gene end was trimmed by 6 bases and the J gene end by 8 bases; junction bases not matched to a gene: 9. Per the germline V gene, CDR1 is MNHEY and CDR2 is SVGAGI. The CDR3 nucleotides are TGTGCCAGCAGACGCGGACAGGGGGGCGACGAAAAACTGTTTTTT. It yields the protein CASRRGQGGDEKLFF.

This clone was counted between two and nine times. The chain uses TRBV30 and TRBJ2-3, with a tentative D call TRBD2 (5 bases). Trimming removed 5 bases from V and 1 base from J, with 10 bases in between. Germline V gene data show CDR1 as GTSNPN and CDR2 as SVGIG (reference sequence). This CDR3 is built from 13 residues. The CDR3 DNA reads TGTGCCTGGGAGCGGCATGGCACAGATACGCAGTATTTT. This encodes CAWERHGTDTQYF.

In this sample, this clone turned up a few times. The rearrangement links TRBV7-9 to TRBJ1-1, with D hard to call. Between the trimmed V and J ends, which lost 3 bases and 3 bases, there was a span of 8 bases. The CDR3 is 13 amino acids. The V gene's germline CDR1 is SEHNR and CDR2 FQNEAQ (reference sequence). The CDR3 spells CASSFQMDTEAFF. The CDR3, as DNA: TGTGCCAGCAGCTTCCAGATGGACACTGAAGCTTTCTTT.

This clone was counted a few times. This chain uses TRBV15 with TRBJ2-1, with 13 bases that match TRBD2. The V gene's germline CDR1 is LNHNV and CDR2 YYDKDF (reference sequence). Trimming cost V 0 bases and J 9 bases; bases outside gene matches: 5. The CDR3 loop spans 16 amino acids. The CDR3 DNA reads TGTGCCACCAGCAGAGATACTAGCGGGGGGGCCAGTGAGCAGTTCTTC. Its translation: CATSRDTSGGASEQFF.

A few counts support this clone. The rearrangement links TRBV5-1 to TRBJ2-3, with D unresolved. The V and J ends lost 4 bases and 2 bases respectively, with 5 bases between them. This CDR3 contains 12 residues. Germline CDR1 and CDR2: SGHRS and YFSETQ. This CDR3 reads CASSINTDTQYF. In DNA form, the CDR3 reads TGCGCCAGCAGCATCAACACAGATACGCAGTATTTT.

This clone was picked up a small number of times. The chain has TRBV5-4 and TRBJ2-1; TRBD1 matches 7 bases. Trimming at V came to 4 bases and at J to 6 bases, leaving 7 bases not matched to a gene. This CDR3 region has 14 residues. Germline CDR1 reads SGHNT; CDR2 reads YYREEE (reference sequence). CDR3 in amino acids: CASSRDSPPNEQFF. In DNA, the CDR3 is TGTGCCAGCAGCCGGGACAGTCCACCCAATGAGCAGTTCTTC.

The CDR3: CASSLRQGSYEQYF. DNA for the CDR3: TGCGCCAGCAGCTTGCGGCAGGGGTCCTACGAGCAGTACTTC. This chain joins TRBV5-1 and TRBJ2-5; a weak D match, TRBD1 (6 bases). The better agreement between TRBJ2-7 and the DNA end casts doubt on the J call. The germline V gene has CDR1 SGHRS and CDR2 YFSETQ. CDR3 size: 14 residues.

On this clone itself: Other DNA sequences from this sample encode an identical CDR3 as well. The rearrangement links TRBV29-1 to TRBJ1-1; D is unclear. Germline values: CDR1 SQVTM, CDR2 ANQGSEA. Trimming removed 4 bases from V and 0 bases from J, with 9 bases in between. The CDR3 has 13 amino acids. CDR3: CSVVRRMNTEAFF. As DNA, the CDR3 is TGCAGCGTTGTTAGACGGATGAACACTGAAGCTTTCTTT.